The table lists the clone carrying this T cell receptor (beta chain) with a few counts. The sample belongs to a study of CD8+CD57+ T cells in acquired aplastic anemia. The study profiled TCR beta VDJ and CDR3 using genomic DNA as template. Each CDR3 protein gets one entry after TCRdb re-called the reads with MiXCR. The profile shows roughly 190,000 distinct CDR3 sequences, nearly 50% of them singletons. The CDR3 extends over 14 amino acids. With 4 bases removed from V and 7 bases from J, the gap between germline ends came to 14 bases. Germline V lookup: CDR1 MGHRA, CDR2 YSYEKL. It was patients with CD8+CD57+ cell expansion by flow cytometry who were chosen for sequencing.

Sequenced sample: sorted CD4+, CD8+, or CD8+CD57+ T cells (not recorded which) from PBMCs. This TCR came from a human donor with aplastic anemia. This rearrangement joins TRBV4-1 to TRBJ1-5, with a weak D call TRBD1 (6 bases). CDR3 sequence (DNA): TGCGCCAGCAGCCCCTCGGGGGGGCCACAGCCCCAGCATTTT. Protein sequence: CASSPSGGPQPQHF.